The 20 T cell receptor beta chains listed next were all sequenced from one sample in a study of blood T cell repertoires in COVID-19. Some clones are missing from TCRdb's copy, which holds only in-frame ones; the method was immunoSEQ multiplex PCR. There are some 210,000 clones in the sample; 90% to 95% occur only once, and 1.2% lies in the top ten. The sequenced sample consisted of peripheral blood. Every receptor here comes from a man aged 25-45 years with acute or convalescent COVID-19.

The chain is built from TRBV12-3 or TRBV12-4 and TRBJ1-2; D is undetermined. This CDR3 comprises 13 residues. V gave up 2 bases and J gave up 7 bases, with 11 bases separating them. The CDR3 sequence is CASSLKRVSGYTF. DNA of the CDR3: TGTGCCAGCAGTTTAAAGAGGGTTTCTGGCTACACCTTC.

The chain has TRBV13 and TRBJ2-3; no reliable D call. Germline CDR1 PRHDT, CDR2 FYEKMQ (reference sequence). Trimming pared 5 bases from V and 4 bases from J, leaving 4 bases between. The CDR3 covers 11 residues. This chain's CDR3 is CASSRADTQYF. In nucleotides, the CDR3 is TGTGCCAGCAGCCGTGCAGATACGCAGTATTTT.

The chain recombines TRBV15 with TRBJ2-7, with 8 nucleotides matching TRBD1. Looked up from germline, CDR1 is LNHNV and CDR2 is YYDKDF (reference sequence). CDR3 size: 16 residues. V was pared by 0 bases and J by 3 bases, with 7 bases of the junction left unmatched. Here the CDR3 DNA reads TGTGCCACCAGCAGAGATAGGACAGGGACGCTCTACGAGCAGTACTTC. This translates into CATSRDRTGTLYEQYF.

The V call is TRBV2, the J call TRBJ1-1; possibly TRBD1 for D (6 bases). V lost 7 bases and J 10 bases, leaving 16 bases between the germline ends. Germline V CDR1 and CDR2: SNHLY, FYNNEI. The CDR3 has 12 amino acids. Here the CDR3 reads CASTGVEARAFF. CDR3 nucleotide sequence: TGTGCCAGCACAGGGGTTGAAGCCAGAGCTTTCTTT.

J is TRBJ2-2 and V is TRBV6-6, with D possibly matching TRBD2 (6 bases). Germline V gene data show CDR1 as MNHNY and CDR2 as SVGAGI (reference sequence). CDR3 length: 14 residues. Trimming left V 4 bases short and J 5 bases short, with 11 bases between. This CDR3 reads CASSLTRSTGELFF. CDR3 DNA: TGTGCCAGCAGTTTGACTAGATCGACCGGGGAGCTGTTTTTT.

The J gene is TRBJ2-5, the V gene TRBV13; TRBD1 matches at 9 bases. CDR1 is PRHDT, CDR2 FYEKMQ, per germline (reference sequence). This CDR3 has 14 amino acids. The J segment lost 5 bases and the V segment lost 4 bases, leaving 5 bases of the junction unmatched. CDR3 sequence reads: CASSYRGRWETQYF. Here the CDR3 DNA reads TGTGCCAGCAGCTACAGGGGGCGCTGGGAGACCCAGTACTTC.

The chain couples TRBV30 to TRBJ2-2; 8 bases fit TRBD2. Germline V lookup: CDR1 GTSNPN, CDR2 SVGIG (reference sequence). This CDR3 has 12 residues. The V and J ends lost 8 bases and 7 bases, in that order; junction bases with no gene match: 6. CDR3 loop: CAGGGRNGELFF. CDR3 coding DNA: TGTGCCGGCGGGGGGCGGAACGGGGAGCTGTTTTTT. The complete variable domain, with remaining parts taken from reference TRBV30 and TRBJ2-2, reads SQTIHQWPATLVQPVGSPLSLECTVEGTSNPNLYWYRQAAGRGLQLLFYSVGIGQISSEVPQNLSASRPQDRQFILSSKKLLLSDSGFYLCAGGGRNGELFFGEGSRLTVL.

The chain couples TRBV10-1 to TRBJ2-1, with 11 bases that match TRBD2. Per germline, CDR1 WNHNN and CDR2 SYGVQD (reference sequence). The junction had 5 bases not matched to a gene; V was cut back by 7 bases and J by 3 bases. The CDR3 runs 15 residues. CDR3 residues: CASNDGTSGYNEQFF. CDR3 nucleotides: TGCGCCAGCAACGACGGGACTAGCGGCTACAATGAGCAGTTCTTC.

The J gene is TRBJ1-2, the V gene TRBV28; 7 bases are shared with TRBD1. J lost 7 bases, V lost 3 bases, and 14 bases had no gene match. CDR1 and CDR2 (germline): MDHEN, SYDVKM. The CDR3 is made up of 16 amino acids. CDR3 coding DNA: TGTGCCAGCAGTTTTAATTTAGGGGGCGCATTAGGTGGCTACACCTTC. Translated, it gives CASSFNLGGALGGYTF.

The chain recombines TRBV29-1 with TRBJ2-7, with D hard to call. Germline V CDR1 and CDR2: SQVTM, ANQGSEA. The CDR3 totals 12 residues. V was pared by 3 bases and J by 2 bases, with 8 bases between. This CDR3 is CSVDLGPYEQYF. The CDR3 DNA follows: TGCAGCGTTGATCTTGGGCCCTACGAGCAGTACTTC.

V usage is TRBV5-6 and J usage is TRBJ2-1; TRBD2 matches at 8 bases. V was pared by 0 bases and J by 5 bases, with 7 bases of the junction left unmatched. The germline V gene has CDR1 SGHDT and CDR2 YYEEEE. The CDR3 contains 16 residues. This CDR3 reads CASSLAGGAGNNEQFF. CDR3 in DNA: TGTGCCAGCAGCTTGGCGGGGGGGGCCGGAAACAATGAGCAGTTCTTC.

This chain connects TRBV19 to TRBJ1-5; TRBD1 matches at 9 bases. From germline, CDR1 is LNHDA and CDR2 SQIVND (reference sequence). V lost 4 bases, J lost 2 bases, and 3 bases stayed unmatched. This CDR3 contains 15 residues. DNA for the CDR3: TGTGCCAGTAGTAGGACAGGGGTGGGCAATCAGCCCCAGCATTTT. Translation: CASSRTGVGNQPQHF.

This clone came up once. The CDR3 DNA reads TGTGCCAGCAGTTCCTACAGGGGCACCGGGGAGCTGTTTTTT. The encoded protein is CASSSYRGTGELFF. This chain links TRBV28 with TRBJ2-2; 7 nucleotides line up with TRBD1. J gave up 4 bases and V 4 bases, and 3 bases lay outside the gene matches. The germline V gene has CDR1 MDHEN and CDR2 SYDVKM. CDR3 size: 14 residues.

CDR3 coding DNA: TGTGCCAGCAGTGAAGCCTTTAGCGGGGTCTACGAGCAGTACTTC. Translated: CASSEAFSGVYEQYF. This chain links TRBV6-1 with TRBJ2-7, with 8 nucleotides matching TRBD2. The ends lost 0 bases at V and 3 bases at J; junction bases unmatched: 4. The CDR3 length is 15 residues. The germline gives CDR1 MNHNS, CDR2 SASEGT.

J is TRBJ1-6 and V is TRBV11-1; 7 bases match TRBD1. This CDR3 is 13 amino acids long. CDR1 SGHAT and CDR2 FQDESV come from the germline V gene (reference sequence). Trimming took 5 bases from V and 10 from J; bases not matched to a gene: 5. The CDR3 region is CASSVDRVSPLHF. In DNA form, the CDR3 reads TGTGCCAGCAGCGTTGACAGGGTATCACCCCTCCACTTT.

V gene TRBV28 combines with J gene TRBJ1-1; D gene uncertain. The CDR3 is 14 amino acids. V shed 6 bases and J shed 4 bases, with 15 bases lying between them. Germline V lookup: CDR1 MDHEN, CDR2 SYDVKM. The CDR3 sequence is CASRYSGLGTEAFF. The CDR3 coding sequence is TGTGCCAGCAGATATTCGGGGTTAGGCACTGAAGCTTTCTTT.

The CDR3 here is CASCATGANTEAFF. The CDR3, as DNA: TGTGCCAGCTGTGCGACAGGGGCCAACACTGAAGCTTTCTTT. The chain links TRBV3-1 (or the pseudogene TRBV3-2) to TRBJ1-1; 8 bases match TRBD1. Germline V lookup: CDR1 LGHDT, CDR2 YNNKEL (reference sequence). With V trimmed by 8 bases and J by 2 bases, 7 bases remained unmatched. The CDR3 runs 14 residues.

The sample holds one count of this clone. In DNA, the CDR3 is TGTGCCAGTAGTATGAAGGGGCTCTATGGCTACACCTTC. Translation: CASSMKGLYGYTF. The chain uses TRBV19 and TRBJ1-2, with D possibly being TRBD1 (5 bases). Germline V gives CDR1 LNHDA, CDR2 SQIVND (reference sequence). CDR3 length: 13 residues. Trimming removed 3 bases from V and 4 bases from J, with 9 bases in between.

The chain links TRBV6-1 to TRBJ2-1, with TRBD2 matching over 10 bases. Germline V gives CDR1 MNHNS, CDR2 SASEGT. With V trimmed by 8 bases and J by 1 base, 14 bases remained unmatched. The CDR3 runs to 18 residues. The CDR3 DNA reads TGTGCCAGCTATGAAGTAAAATCTAGCGGGAGTTCCTACAATGAGCAGTTCTTC. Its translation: CASYEVKSSGSSYNEQFF.

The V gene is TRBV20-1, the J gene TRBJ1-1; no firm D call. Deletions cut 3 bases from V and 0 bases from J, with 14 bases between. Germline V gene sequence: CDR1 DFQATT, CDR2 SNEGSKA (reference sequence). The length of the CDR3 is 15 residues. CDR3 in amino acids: CSASTGRNMNTEAFF. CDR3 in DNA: TGCAGTGCTAGTACTGGGAGAAACATGAACACTGAAGCTTTCTTT.